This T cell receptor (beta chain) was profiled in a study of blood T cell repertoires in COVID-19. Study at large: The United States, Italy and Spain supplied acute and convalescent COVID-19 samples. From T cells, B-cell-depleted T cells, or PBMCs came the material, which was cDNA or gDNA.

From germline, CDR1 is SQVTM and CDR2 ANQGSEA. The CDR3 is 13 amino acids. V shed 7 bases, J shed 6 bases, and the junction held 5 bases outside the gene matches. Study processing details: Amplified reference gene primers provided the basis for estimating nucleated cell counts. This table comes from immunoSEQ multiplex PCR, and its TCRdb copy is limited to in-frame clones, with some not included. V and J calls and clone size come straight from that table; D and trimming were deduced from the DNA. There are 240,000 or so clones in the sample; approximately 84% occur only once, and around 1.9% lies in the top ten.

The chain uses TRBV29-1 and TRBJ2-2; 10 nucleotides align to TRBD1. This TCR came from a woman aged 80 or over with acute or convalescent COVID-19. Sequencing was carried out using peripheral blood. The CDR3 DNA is TGCAGCGGAGGACAGGGGGGGTCCGGGGAGCTGTTTTTT. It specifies CSGGQGGSGELFF.